This TCR beta chain is from a study of PD-1 blockade in classical Hodgkin lymphoma. Study-level background: Intravenous delivery of nivolumab at 3 mg/kg to patients occurred every 2 weeks. Study-level results: Before treatment, TCR diversity in newly diagnosed patients was reportedly lower than in healthy donors. Researchers reported that CD4+ TCR diversity, though not CD8+, rose significantly by C4D1. Similar baseline diversity was found in complete responders and newly diagnosed patients.

On this clone itself: Its specificity is not known.

Germline CDR1 is SGHTA and CDR2 is FQGNSA. The CDR3 spans 16 residues. V lost 2 bases, J lost 1 base, and 13 bases lay in between. Using immunoSEQ multiplex PCR, the repertoire was profiled, and TCRdb retains in-frame clones only, with some absent. The sample holds tens of thousands of clones, 86% seen once. Time point defined: cycle 4 day 1 (C4D1), after 5 to 7 weeks of nivolumab. Every patient experienced relapse after autologous stem cell transplantation, and brentuximab vedotin exposure varied. The clonotype originates from a human donor with classical Hodgkin lymphoma. The sample here was peripheral blood mononuclear cells (PBMCs), taken before the fourth cycle of nivolumab. The chain has TRBV7-2 and TRBJ2-3; D gene unclear. The CDR3 region is CASSLLHYPRTDTQYF. In nucleotides, the CDR3 is TGTGCCAGCAGCTTACTCCATTATCCCCGCACAGATACGCAGTATTTT.